This paragraph reports one T cell receptor beta chain. This sample was included in a study of T cell changes during pregnancy in multiple sclerosis. With 7 bases removed from V and 7 bases from J, the gap between germline ends came to 13 bases. The CDR3 runs 12 residues. The V gene's germline CDR1 is SEHNR and CDR2 FQNEAQ (reference sequence). Libraries were prepared by immunoSEQ multiplex PCR; TCRdb keeps only in-frame clonotypes and omits some of them. The sample records approximately 12,000 clones, around 87% being singletons. This receptor was obtained from a female donor in good health, enrolled as a control in a pregnancy study. This material consisted of CD8+ T cells from peripheral blood mononuclear cells, taken in the second trimester of pregnancy. This chain links TRBV7-9 with TRBJ1-1; the D gene is possibly TRBD1 (6 bases). CDR3 in amino acids: CASTMGAGEAFF. Written as DNA, the CDR3 is TGTGCCAGCACCATGGGGGCAGGTGAAGCTTTCTTT.